This T cell receptor (beta chain) was recovered during a study of blood T cell repertoires in COVID-19. The assay was immunoSEQ multiplex PCR, and TCRdb's table has in-frame clones only and misses some. The profile covers 55,000 to 70,000 clones, with 87% appearing a single time and 3.4% taken by the ten largest. This TCR was sampled from a woman between 50 and 59 years old with COVID-19, enrolled during active disease. Material for sequencing was peripheral blood.

The CDR3 region has the DNA TGTGCCAGCACCCCTTTAGCGGGAGCTATCACTGAGCAGTTCTTC. Translation gives CASTPLAGAITEQFF. The chain is built from TRBV7-8 and TRBJ2-1; 9 bases map to TRBD2. Trimming removed 7 bases from V and 9 bases from J; junction bases left unmatched: 13. The CDR3 is 15 residues long. Germline CDR1 reads SGHVS; CDR2 reads FQNEAQ.